One sample yielded the 14 T cell receptor beta chains listed below, sequenced in a study of tumor-infiltrating lymphocytes in primary liver carcinoma. A constant-region primer primed TCR beta cDNA synthesis from 500 to 550 ng of total RNA. Investigators got TCR beta libraries out of three nested multiplex PCR rounds, done with slightly modified ARM-PCR. A C-beta reverse primer was combined with TRBV1-TRBV30 forward primers in the first two PCR rounds, and each round had about 10 cycles. TCRdb fed the multiplex PCR reads into MiXCR, producing one record per CDR3 protein. This sample has about 320,000 distinct CDR3 sequences; over 55% occur once, and the top ten carry roughly 8.6%. The researchers obtained blood RNA from unsorted whole blood and also extracted germline DNA. Sequenced input: peripheral blood. The receptors come from a man aged 35-49 years with primary liver carcinoma and hepatitis B virus infection.

This clonotype was detected once. This clone may be a read error of a much larger clone one base away. The rearrangement uses TRBV6-2 or TRBV6-3 and TRBJ2-2; D is undetermined. Germline V gene lookup returns CDR1 MNHEY and CDR2 SVGEGT. The CDR3 sequence is 14 residues long. Trimming took 7 bases from V and 0 from J, leaving 9 bases between them. CDR3 sequence (DNA): TGTGCCAGCAAGAGACTTTCGAACACCGGGGAGCTGTTTTTT. Translation gives CASKRLSNTGELFF.

Note on this clonotype: At one of its ends the junction is not consistent with the germline gene, which may arise from a read error. The gene calls are TRBV6-6 and TRBJ1-5; 7 positions agree with TRBD1. The V gene's germline CDR1 is MNHNY and CDR2 SVGAGI (reference sequence). This CDR3 is 16 amino acids long. The CDR3, as DNA: TGTGCCAGCAGTTACCCCCGACAGGGCAGCAATCAGCCCCAACATTTT. Its translation is CASSYPRQGSNQPQHF.

The chain is built from TRBV2 and TRBJ2-2; D not resolved. This CDR3 spans 13 amino acids. Per the germline V gene, CDR1 is SNHLY and CDR2 is FYNNEI. Trimming pared 1 base from V and 4 bases from J, leaving 4 bases between. The CDR3 loop is CASSEGSTGELFF. The CDR3 nucleotides are TGTGCCAGCAGTGAAGGTAGCACCGGGGAGCTGTTTTTT.

This rearrangement joins TRBV14 to TRBJ2-3; D may be TRBD2 (7 bases). The germline gives CDR1 SGHDN, CDR2 FVKESK. This CDR3 comprises 16 residues. V was clipped by 2 bases and J by 3 bases, with 15 bases between them. CDR3 DNA: TGTGCCAGCAGCCAAAACGCGGGGGCCGATACAGATACGCAGTATTTT. It codes for CASSQNAGADTDTQYF. Using reference TRBV14 and TRBJ2-3 for the parts outside the CDR3, the full variable domain is EAGVTQFPSHSVIEKGQTVTLRCDPISGHDNLYWYRRVMGKEIKFLLHFVKESKQDESGMPNNRFLAERTGGTYSTLKVQPAELEDSGVYFCASSQNAGADTDTQYFGPGTRLTVL.

This clonotype was recorded a few times. The chain employs TRBV7-9 and TRBJ1-1; no definite D call. Trimming removed 5 bases at V and 2 bases at J, with 6 bases between. This CDR3 has 12 amino acids. CDR1 is SEHNR and CDR2 is FQNEAQ in the germline V gene (reference sequence). The CDR3 reads CASSPENTEAFF. The CDR3 DNA reads TGTGCCAGCAGCCCCGAAAACACTGAAGCTTTCTTT.

Only a few counts were recorded for this clonotype. A single base separates this from a much larger clone, so it may be a read error. This chain uses TRBV4-3 with TRBJ2-3; D call uncertain. V dropped 2 bases and J dropped 2 bases, with 8 bases sitting between them. Germline CDR1 reads LGHNA; CDR2 reads YSLEER. This CDR3 region has 14 residues. CDR3 DNA: TGCGCCAGCAGCCAACGTCTCTACACAGATACGCAGTATTTT. It yields the protein CASSQRLYTDTQYF.

This clonotype appeared once. A much bigger clone sits one base away, suggesting this may be a read error. The J gene is TRBJ2-7, the V gene TRBV4-2; D might be TRBD2 (6 bases). Trimming left V 3 bases short and J 4 bases short, with 16 bases between. CDR1 is LGHNA and CDR2 is YNFKEQ in the germline V gene. There are 15 residues in the CDR3. The CDR3 sequence is CASSHESGSRYEQYF. In nucleotides, the CDR3 is TGTGCCAGCAGCCACGAAAGCGGGTCGAGATACGAGCAGTACTTC.

As concerns this clonotype: The junction departs from germline at one end; a sequencing error may be responsible. The chain recombines TRBV29-1 with TRBJ2-3, with D possibly being TRBD1 or TRBD2 (6 bases each). Germline V CDR1 and CDR2: SQVTM, ANQGSEA. The CDR3 extends over 13 amino acids. The CDR3 DNA is TGTAGCGCTGAGGGGGGTCGCACAGATACGCAGTATTTT. The encoded protein is CSAEGGRTDTQYF.

The chain recombines TRBV2 with TRBJ1-6; D possibly corresponds to TRBD1 (5 bases). This CDR3 has 14 residues. In germline, CDR1 is SNHLY, CDR2 FYNNEI. V lost 9 bases and J 10 bases, leaving 19 bases between the germline ends. Here the CDR3 reads CASRTQGSHSPLHF. DNA for the CDR3: TGTGCCAGTCGGACGCAGGGAAGTCACTCACCCCTCCACTTT.

Notes on this clonotype: A much larger clone differs from this one at a single base, so this may be a read error. The chain is built from TRBV29-1 and TRBJ2-2, with D possibly matching TRBD2 (7 bases). The germline CDR1 and CDR2 sequences are SQVTM and ANQGSEA. This CDR3 is built from 12 residues. Here the CDR3 DNA reads TGCGGCGTTGAGGGGGGGACCGGGGAGCTGTTTTTT. Protein: CGVEGGTGELFF.

This chain joins TRBV6-4 and TRBJ1-6, with unresolved D. V lost 7 bases to trimming and J lost 7 bases, with 11 bases between them. Germline V lookup: CDR1 MRHNA, CDR2 SNTAGT. CDR3 length equals 13 residues. CDR3 bases: TGTGCCAGCAACGGAGAACGAAATTCACCCCTCCACTTT. Translation: CASNGERNSPLHF.

As concerns this clonotype: This may come from a read error, since a much larger clone is one base off. The chain has TRBV6-2 or TRBV6-3 and TRBJ2-7; 8 bases agree with TRBD1. Germline lookup yields CDR1 MNHEY and CDR2 SVGEGT. The CDR3 has 13 amino acids. CDR3 nucleotides: TGTACCAGCAGGACAGGGTATTCACGCGAGCAGTACTTC. Residues: CTSRTGYSREQYF.

With regard to this clonotype: A much larger clone lies one base from this, so it may be a read error. J is TRBJ2-1 and V is TRBV12-3 or TRBV12-4; TRBD2 aligns across 7 bases. The CDR3 is 15 residues long. V shed 6 bases and J 2 bases; nucleotides not matched to a gene: 7. The CDR3 region is CASRKGGSPYNEQFF. The CDR3 DNA reads as TGTGCCAGCAGAAAAGGCGGGAGCCCCTACAATGAGCAGTTCTTC.

In the case of this clonotype: One end of the junction does not line up with germline, which may come from a read error. The chain uses TRBV6-2 or TRBV6-3 and TRBJ2-7; possibly TRBD2 for D (5 bases). The V gene's germline CDR1 is MNHEY and CDR2 SVGEGT. There are 16 residues in the CDR3. The CDR3 DNA sequence: TGTGCCAGCAGTTACGGAATAACGGGGAGTGCATACGAGCGGTACTTC. Its protein product is CASSYGITGSAYERYF.